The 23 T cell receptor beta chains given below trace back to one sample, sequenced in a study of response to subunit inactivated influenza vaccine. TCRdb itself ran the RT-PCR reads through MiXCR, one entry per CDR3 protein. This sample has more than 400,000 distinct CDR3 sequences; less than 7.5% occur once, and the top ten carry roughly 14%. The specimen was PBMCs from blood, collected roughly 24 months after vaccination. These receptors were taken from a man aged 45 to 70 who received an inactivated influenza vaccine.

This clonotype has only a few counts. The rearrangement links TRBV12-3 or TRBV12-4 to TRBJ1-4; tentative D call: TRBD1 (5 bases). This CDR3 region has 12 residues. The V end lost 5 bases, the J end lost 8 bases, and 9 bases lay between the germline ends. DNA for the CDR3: TGTGCCAGCAGTCGGGACCCCGAAAAACTGTTTTTT. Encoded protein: CASSRDPEKLFF.

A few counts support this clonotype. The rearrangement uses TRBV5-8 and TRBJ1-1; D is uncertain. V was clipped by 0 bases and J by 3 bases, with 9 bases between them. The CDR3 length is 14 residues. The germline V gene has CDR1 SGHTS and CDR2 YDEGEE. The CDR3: CASSLAGYDTEAFF. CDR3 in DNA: TGTGCCAGCAGCTTGGCCGGGTACGACACTGAAGCTTTCTTT.

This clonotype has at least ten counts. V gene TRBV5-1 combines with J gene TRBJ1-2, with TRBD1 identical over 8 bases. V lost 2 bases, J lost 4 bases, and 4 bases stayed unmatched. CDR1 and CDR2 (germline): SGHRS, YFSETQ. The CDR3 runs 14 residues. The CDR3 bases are TGCGCCAGCAGCTTTGACAGGGGAACCTATGGCTACACCTTC. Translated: CASSFDRGTYGYTF.

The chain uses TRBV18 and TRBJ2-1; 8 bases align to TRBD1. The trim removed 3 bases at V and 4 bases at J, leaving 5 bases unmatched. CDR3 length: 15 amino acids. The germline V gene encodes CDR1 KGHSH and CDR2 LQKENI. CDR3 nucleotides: TGTGCCAGCTCACCGCGGACAGGGAATTACAATGAGCAGTTCTTC. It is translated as CASSPRTGNYNEQFF.

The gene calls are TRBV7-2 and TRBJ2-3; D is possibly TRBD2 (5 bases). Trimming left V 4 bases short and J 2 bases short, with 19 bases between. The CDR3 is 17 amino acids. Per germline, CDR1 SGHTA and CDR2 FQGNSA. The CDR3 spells CASSYRGSEFDTDTQYF. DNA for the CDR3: TGTGCCAGCAGCTACCGGGGTAGCGAGTTCGACACAGATACGCAGTATTTT.

The DNA for the CDR3 is TGCAGTGCTAGCTTCGGTGAGCAGTTCTTC. Amino acids: CSASFGEQFF. The chain recombines TRBV20-1 with TRBJ2-1; D is unresolved. The germline V gene encodes CDR1 DFQATT and CDR2 SNEGSKA (reference sequence). The CDR3 is 10 residues long. The V end was cut by 3 bases, the J end by 9 bases, with 6 bases between.

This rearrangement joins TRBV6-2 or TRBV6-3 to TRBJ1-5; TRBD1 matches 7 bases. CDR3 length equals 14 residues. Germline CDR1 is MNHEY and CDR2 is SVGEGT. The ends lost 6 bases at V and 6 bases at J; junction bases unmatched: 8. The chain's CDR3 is CASRQGSGGQPQHF. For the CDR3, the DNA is TGTGCCAGCAGACAGGGGAGTGGGGGTCAGCCCCAGCATTTT.

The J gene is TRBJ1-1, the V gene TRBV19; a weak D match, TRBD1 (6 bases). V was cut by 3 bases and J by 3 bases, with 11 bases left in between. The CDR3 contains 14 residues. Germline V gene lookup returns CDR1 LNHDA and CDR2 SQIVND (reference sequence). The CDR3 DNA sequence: TGTGCCAGTAGTATTCCGGGGGGCTACACTGAAGCTTTCTTT. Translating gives CASSIPGGYTEAFF.

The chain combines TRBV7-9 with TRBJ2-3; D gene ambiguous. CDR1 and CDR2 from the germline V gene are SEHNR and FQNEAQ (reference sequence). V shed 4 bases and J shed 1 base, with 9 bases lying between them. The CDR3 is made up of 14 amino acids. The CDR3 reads CASSSLDGTDTQYF. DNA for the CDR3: TGTGCCAGCAGCTCATTAGACGGCACAGATACGCAGTATTTT.

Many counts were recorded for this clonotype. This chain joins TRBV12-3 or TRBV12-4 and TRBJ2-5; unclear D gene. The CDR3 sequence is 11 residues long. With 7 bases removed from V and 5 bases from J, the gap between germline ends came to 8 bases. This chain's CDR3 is CASKSFETQYF. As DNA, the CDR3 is TGTGCCAGCAAGAGTTTCGAGACCCAGTACTTC.

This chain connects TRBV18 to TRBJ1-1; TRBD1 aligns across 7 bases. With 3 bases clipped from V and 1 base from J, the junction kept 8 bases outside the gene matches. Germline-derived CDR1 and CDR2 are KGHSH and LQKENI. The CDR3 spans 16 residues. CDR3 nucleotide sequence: TGTGCCAGCTCACCCCTGCAGGGGGGGCGGAACACTGAAGCTTTCTTT. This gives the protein CASSPLQGGRNTEAFF.

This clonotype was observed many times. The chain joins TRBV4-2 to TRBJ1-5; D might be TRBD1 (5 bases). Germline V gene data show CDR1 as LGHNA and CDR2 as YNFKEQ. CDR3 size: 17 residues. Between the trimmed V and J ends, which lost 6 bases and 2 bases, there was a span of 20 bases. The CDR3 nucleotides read TGTGCCAGCAGGCAAACTGCCGGGGGGTACGGCAATCAGCCCCAGCATTTT. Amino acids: CASRQTAGGYGNQPQHF.

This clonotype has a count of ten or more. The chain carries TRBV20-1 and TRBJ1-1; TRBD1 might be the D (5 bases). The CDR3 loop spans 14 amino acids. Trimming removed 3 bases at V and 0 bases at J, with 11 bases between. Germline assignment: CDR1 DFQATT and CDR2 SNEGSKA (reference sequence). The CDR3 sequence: CSASLPGLNTEAFF. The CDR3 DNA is TGCAGTGCTAGCCTACCAGGGCTGAACACTGAAGCTTTCTTT.

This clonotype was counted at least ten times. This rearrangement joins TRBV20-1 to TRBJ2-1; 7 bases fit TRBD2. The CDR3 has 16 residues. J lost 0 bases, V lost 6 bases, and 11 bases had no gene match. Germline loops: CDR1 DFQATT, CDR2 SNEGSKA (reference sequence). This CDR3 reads CSAEAGLPSSYNEQFF. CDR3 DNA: TGCAGTGCGGAAGCGGGACTGCCAAGCTCCTACAATGAGCAGTTCTTC.

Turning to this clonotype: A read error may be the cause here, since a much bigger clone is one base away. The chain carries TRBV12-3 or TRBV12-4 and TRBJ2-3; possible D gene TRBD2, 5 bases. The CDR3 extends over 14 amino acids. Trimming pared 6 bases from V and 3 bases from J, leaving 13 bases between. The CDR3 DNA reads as TGTGCCAGCAGGTCTTTTAGCGAGACAGATACGCAGTATTTT. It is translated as CASRSFSETDTQYF.

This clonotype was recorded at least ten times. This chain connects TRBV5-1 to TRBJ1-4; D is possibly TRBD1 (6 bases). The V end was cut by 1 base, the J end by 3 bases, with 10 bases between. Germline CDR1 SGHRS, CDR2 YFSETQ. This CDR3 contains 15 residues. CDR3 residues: CASSLWGASNEKLFF. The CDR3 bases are TGCGCCAGCAGCTTGTGGGGGGCGTCTAATGAAAAACTGTTTTTT.

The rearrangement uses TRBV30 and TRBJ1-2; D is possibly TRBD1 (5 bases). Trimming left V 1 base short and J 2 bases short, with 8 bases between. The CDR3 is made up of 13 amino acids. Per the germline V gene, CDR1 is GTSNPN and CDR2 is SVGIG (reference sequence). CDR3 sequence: CAWSGTGNYGYTF. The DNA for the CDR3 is TGTGCCTGGAGTGGCACAGGAAACTATGGCTACACCTTC.

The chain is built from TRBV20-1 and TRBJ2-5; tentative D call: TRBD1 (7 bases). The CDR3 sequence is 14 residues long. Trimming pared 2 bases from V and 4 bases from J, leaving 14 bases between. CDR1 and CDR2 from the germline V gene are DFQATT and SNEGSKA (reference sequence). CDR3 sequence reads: CSARNIQGGETQYF. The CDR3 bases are TGCAGTGCTAGAAATATTCAGGGGGGAGAGACCCAGTACTTC.

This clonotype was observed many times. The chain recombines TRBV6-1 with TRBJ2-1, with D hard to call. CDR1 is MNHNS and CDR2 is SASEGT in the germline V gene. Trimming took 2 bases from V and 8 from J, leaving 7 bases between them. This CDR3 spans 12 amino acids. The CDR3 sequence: CASSERWDEQFF. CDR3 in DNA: TGTGCCAGCAGTGAAAGGTGGGATGAGCAGTTCTTC.

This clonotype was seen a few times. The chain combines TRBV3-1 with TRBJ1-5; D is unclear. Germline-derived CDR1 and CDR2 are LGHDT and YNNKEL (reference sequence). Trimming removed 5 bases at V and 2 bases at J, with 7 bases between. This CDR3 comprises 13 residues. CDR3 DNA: TGTGCCAGCAGCTATGATGGCAATCAGCCCCAGCATTTT. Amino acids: CASSYDGNQPQHF.

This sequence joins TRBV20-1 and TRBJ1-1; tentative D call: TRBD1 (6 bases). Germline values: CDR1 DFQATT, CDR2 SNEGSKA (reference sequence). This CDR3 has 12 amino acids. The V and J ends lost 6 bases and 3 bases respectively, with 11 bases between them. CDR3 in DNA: TGCAGTGCCGTGTGGGGGCACACTGAAGCTTTCTTT. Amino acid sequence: CSAVWGHTEAFF.

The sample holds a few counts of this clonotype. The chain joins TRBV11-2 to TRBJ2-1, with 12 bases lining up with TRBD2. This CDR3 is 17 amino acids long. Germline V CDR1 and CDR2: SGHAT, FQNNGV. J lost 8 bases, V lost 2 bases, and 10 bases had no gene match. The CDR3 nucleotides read TGTGCCAGCAGCTTACCCTTCCTAGCGGGAGGGAGCCATGAGCAGTTCTTC. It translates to CASSLPFLAGGSHEQFF. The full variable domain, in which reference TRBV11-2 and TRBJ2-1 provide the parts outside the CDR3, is EAGVAQSPRYKIIEKRQSVAFWCNPISGHATLYWYQQILGQGPKLLIQFQNNGVVDDSQLPKDRFSAERLKGVDSTLKIQPAKLEDSAVYLCASSLPFLAGGSHEQFFGPGTRLTVL.

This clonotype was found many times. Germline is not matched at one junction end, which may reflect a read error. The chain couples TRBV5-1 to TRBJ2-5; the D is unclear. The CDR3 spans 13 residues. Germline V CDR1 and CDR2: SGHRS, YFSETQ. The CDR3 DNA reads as TGTGCCAGCAGCTTAGGCCTCCAAGAGACCCAGTACTTC. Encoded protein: CASSLGLQETQYF.